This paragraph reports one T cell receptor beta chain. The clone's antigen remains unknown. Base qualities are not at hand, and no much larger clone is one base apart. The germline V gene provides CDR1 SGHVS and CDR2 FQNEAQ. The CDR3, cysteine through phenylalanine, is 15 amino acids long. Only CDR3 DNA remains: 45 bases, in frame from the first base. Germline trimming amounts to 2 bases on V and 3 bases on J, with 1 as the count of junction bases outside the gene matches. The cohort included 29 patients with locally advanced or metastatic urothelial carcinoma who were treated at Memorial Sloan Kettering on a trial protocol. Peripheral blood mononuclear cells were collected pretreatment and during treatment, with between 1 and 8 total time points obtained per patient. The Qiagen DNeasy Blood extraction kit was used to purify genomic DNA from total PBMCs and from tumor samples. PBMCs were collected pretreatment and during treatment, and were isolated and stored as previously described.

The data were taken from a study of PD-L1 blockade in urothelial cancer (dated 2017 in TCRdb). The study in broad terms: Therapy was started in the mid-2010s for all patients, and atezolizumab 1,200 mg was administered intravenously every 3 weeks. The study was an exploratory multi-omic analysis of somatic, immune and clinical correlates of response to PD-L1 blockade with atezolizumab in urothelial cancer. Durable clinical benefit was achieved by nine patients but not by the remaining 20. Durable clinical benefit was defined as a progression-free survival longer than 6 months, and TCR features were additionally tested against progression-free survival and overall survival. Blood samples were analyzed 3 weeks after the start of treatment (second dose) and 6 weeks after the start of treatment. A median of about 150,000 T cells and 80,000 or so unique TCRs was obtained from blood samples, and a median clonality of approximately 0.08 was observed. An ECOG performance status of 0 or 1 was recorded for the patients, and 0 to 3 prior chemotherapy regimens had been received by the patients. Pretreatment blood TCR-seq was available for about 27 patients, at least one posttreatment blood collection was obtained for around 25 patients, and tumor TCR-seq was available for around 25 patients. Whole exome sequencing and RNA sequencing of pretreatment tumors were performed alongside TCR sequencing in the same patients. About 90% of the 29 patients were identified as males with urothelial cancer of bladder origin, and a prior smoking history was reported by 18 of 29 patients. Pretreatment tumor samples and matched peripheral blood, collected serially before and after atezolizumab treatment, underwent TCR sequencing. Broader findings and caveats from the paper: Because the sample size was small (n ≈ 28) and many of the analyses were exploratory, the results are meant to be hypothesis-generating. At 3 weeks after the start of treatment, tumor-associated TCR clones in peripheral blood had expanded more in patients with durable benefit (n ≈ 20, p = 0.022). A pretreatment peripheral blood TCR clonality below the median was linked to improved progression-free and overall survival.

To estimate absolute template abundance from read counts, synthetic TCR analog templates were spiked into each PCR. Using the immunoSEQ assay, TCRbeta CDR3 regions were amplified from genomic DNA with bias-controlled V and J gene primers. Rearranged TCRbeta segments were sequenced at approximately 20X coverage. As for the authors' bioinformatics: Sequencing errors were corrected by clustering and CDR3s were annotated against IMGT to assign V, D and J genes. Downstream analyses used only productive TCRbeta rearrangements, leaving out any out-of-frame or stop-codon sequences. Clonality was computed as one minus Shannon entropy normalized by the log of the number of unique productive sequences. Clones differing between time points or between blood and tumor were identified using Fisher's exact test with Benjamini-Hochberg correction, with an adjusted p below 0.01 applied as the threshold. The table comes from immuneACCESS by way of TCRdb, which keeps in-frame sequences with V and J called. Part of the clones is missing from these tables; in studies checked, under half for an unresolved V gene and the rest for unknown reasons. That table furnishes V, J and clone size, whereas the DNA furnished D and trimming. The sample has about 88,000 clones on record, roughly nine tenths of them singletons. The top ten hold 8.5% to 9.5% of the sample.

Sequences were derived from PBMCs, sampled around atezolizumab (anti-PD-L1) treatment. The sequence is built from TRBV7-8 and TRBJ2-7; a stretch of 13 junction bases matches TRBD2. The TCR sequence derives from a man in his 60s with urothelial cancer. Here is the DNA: TGTGCCAGCAGCTTACGACTAGCGGGAGGCTACGAGCAGTACTTC. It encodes CASSLRLAGGYEQYF.